The source of this TCR beta chain is a study of blood T cell repertoires in COVID-19 (dated by TCRdb to the early 2020s). At the level of the whole study: Collaborator samples came from the United States, Italy and Spain and covered acute and convalescent phases of COVID-19. The prospective study material was composed of cDNA or gDNA derived from T cells, B-cell-depleted T cells, or PBMCs. Deeply sampled blood TCRbeta repertoires from subjects exposed to, actively infected with, or recovered from COVID-19 were included in the dataset. The repertoires were made available in a free public database intended to serve as a resource for research on the immune response to SARS-CoV-2. Samples were obtained from the ongoing ImmuneRACE study (first 160 participants) and from 1,200 or so subjects provided by 6 global collaborators. The sample metadata nearly always contained a de-identified subject ID, COVID-19 status, age in years and sex. HLA class I and class II types, where available, came from metadata supplied by the sample provider rather than from assay-based typing.

Each collaborating institution followed its own protocols to collect whole blood in K2EDTA tubes. For TCRbeta analysis, collaborators shipped samples as frozen whole blood, isolated PBMCs, or DNA extracted from either of those sample types. TCRbeta CDR3 regions were amplified from genomic DNA using the immunoSEQ Assay, a bias-controlled multiplex PCR. Turning to the authors' computational methods: The number of nucleated cells in each sample was estimated by amplification of reference gene primers within the assay. To quantify the absolute abundance of each unique TCRbeta CDR3 rearrangement, sequence reads were collapsed and filtered. For each sample, productive Simpson clonality was calculated as the square root of Simpson's diversity index across productive rearrangements. TCRdb re-hosts the immuneACCESS table, in-frame sequences only. Its copies lack some clones; in the studies checked, an unresolved V gene accounts for under half of them, and the cause for the rest is not known. V and J calls and clone size are given by that table; D and trimming were obtained from the DNA. The sample records about 210,000 clones, almost 85% of which are singletons. The ten largest make up over 9.5% of the sample.

The research as a whole found: Clinical and demographic metadata were provided uncurated, with the amount varying by source and participant.

Remarks on this clone: The antigen this receptor binds is unknown. Per-base quality was not reported, and no clone a single base away is much larger than it.

The receptor comes from a woman between 35 and 50 years old with acute or convalescent COVID-19. The sample consisted of peripheral blood.

In nucleotides, the sequence is TGCAGTGCTAGTCGGACAGGGGTGCCCGGGGAGCTGTTTTTT. This sequence encodes CSASRTGVPGELFF. Recombination joined TRBV20-1 with TRBJ2-2; 9 of the junction bases match TRBD1. As encoded in the germline V gene (reference sequence), CDR1 is DFQATT while CDR2 is SNEGSKA. Measured from the cysteine to the phenylalanine, the CDR3 is 14 residues long. Only the CDR3 DNA is retained, 42 bases long and in frame from the first base. Trimming removed 3 bases from V and 6 bases from J; the gene matches leave 5 bases unexplained.